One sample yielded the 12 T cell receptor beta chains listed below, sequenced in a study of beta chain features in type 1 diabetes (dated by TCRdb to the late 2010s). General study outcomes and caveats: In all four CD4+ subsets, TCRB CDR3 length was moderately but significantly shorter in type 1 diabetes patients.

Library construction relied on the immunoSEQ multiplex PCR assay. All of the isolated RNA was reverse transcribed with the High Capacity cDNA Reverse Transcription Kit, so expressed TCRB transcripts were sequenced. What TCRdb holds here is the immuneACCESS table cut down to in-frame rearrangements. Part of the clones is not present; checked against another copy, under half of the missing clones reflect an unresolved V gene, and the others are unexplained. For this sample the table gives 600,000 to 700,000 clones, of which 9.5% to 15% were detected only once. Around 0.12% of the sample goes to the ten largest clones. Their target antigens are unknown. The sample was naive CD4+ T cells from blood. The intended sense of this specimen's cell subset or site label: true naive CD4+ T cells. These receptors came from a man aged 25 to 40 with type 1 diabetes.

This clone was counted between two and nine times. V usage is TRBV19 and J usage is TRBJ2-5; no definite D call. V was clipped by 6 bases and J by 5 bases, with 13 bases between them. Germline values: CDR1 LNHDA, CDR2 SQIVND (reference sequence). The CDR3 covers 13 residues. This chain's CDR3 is CASSQQSPETQYF. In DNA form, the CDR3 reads TGTGCCAGTAGCCAACAGAGTCCGGAGACCCAGTACTTC. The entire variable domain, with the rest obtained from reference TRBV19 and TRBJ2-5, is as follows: DGGITQSPKYLFRKEGQNVTLSCEQNLNHDAMYWYRQDPGQGLRLIYYSQIVNDFQKGDIAEGYSVSREKKESFPLTVTSAQKNPTAFYLCASSQQSPETQYFGPGTRLLVL.

Here the CDR3 reads CASSKSRGEQFF. The CDR3 DNA reads as TGTGCCAGCAGCAAGTCAAGGGGTGAGCAGTTCTTC. The J gene is TRBJ2-1, the V gene TRBV9, with TRBD1 as a possible D gene (5 bases). CDR1 SGDLS and CDR2 YYNGEE come from the germline V gene. The V and J ends lost 4 bases and 9 bases respectively, with 11 bases between them. The CDR3 is 12 residues long.

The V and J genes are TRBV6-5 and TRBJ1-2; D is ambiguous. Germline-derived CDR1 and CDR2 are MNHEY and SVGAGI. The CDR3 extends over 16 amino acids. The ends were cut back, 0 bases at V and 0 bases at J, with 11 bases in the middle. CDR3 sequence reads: CASSYSSSQSNYGYTF. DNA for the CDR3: TGTGCCAGCAGTTACTCGAGCTCGCAGTCTAACTATGGCTACACCTTC.

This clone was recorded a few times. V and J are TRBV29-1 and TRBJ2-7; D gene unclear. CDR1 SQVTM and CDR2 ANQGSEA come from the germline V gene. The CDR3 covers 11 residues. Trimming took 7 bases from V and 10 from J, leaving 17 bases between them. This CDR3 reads CSAENGGNQYF. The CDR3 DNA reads TGCAGCGCCGAGAACGGCGGTAACCAGTACTTC.

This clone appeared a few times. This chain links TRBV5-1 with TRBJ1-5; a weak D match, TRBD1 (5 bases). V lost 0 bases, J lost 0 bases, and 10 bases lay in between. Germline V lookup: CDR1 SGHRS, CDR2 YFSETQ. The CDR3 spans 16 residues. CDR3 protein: CASSLAGRNSNQPQHF. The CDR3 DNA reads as TGCGCCAGCAGCTTGGCGGGACGGAATAGCAATCAGCCCCAGCATTTT.

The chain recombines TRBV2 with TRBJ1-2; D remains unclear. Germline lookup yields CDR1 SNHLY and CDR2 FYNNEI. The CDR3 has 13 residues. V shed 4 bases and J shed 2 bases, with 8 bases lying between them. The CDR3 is CASSATGNYGYTF. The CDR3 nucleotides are TGTGCCAGCAGTGCCACGGGAAACTATGGCTACACCTTC.

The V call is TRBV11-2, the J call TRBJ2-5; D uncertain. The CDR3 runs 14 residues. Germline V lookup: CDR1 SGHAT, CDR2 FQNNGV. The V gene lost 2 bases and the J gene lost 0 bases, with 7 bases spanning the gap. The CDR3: CASSLSGYQETQYF. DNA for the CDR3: TGTGCCAGCAGCTTATCAGGTTACCAAGAGACCCAGTACTTC.

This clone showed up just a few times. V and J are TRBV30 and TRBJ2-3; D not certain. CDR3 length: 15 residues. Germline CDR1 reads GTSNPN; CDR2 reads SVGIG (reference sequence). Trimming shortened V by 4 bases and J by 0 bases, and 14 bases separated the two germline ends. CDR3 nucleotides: TGTGCCTGGACCTTATCTTGGGGTAGCACAGATACGCAGTATTTT. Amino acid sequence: CAWTLSWGSTDTQYF.

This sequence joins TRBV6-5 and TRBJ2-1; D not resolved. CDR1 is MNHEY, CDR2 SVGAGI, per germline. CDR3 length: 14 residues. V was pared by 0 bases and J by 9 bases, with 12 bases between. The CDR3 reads CASSYSVLIGEQFF. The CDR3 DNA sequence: TGTGCCAGCAGTTACTCGGTTCTGATCGGTGAGCAGTTCTTC.

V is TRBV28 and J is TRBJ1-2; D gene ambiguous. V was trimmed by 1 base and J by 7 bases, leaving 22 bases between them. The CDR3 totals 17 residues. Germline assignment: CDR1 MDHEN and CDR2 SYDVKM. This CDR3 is CASSLSGLYQGWRGYTF. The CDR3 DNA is TGTGCCAGCAGTTTATCAGGACTCTACCAAGGGTGGCGTGGCTACACCTTC.

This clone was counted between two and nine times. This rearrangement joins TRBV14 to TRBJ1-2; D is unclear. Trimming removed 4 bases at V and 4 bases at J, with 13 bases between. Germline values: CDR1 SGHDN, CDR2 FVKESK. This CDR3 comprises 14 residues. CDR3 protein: CASSPTSEGYGYTF. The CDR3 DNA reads TGTGCCAGCAGCCCAACCTCGGAAGGCTATGGCTACACCTTC. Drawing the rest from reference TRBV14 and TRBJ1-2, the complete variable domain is EAGVTQFPSHSVIEKGQTVTLRCDPISGHDNLYWYRRVMGKEIKFLLHFVKESKQDESGMPNNRFLAERTGGTYSTLKVQPAELEDSGVYFCASSPTSEGYGYTFGSGTRLTVV.

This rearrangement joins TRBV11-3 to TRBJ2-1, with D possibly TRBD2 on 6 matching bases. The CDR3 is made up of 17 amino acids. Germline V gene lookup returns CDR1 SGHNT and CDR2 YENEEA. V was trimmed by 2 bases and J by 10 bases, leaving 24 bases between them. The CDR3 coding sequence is TGTGCCAGCAGCTTACGTCATACCGGGACTCTCAAAGGAGAGCAGTTCTTC. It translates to CASSLRHTGTLKGEQFF.